The present T cell receptor beta chain was sequenced within a study of CD8+ T cells in alopecia areata. Extraction of RNA preceded its reverse transcription into cDNA, which served as the sequencing template. Method: immunoSEQ multiplex PCR; TCRdb's copy keeps in-frame clones and lacks some. The sample consists of 150,000 to 200,000 clones, roughly 50% of them appearing once. The trim removed 7 bases at V and 3 bases at J, leaving 7 bases unmatched. Germline V gene lookup returns CDR1 MDHEN and CDR2 SYDVKM. The CDR3 totals 14 residues. The researchers isolated CD4+ and CD8+ T cells from PBMCs by sorting. Study-level results: Affected scalp, especially in alopecia totalis/universalis, had a higher clonality than normal scalp did. In scalp samples, resident alphabeta T cells of normal skin are also sequenced.

This clone was observed a few times. Its antigen is currently unknown. V gene TRBV28 combines with J gene TRBJ2-7; TRBD2 aligns across 9 bases. This TCR derives from a human donor in good health. The sample was CD4+ T cells sorted from blood. CDR3 DNA: TGTGCCAGCAAGCCACTAGCGGGTCTCTACGAGCAGTACTTC. This encodes CASKPLAGLYEQYF.